Presented here are 14 T cell receptor beta chains from one specimen sequenced in a study of T-cell reconstitution after alpha-beta-depleted transplantation in children. As it was prepared, the TCRbeta library received unique molecular identifiers. TCRdb reprocessed the PCR reads with MiXCR, giving one entry per CDR3 protein. Among under 450,000 distinct CDR3 sequences listed, under 20% were seen once. Sequencing used PBMCs, mostly from graft donor cells, obtained 360 days after TCRalphabeta/CD19-depleted stem cell transplant. The receptors originated from a boy less than two years old who had a stem cell transplant for Wiskott-Aldrich syndrome, so the T cells may come from the graft donor.

This clonotype occurred a few times. The genes are TRBV5-1 and TRBJ2-7, with a possible D match to TRBD2 (6 bases). Germline CDR1 is SGHRS and CDR2 is YFSETQ. The CDR3 loop spans 14 amino acids. V was trimmed by 0 bases and J by 4 bases, leaving 11 bases between them. CDR3 sequence: CASSLVGLKYEQYF. The DNA for the CDR3 is TGCGCCAGCAGCTTGGTGGGACTGAAGTACGAGCAGTACTTC.

This chain connects TRBV12-3 or TRBV12-4 to TRBJ1-5, with D unresolved. V was pared by 6 bases and J by 0 bases, with 15 bases between. CDR3 size: 16 residues. The CDR3 DNA reads TGTGCCAGCAGCCCAATAGGGTGGGATAGCAATCAGCCCCAGCATTTT. As protein: CASSPIGWDSNQPQHF.

CDR3 residues: CASGIPGQGAGGANVLTF. CDR3 coding DNA: TGTGCCAGCGGAATTCCGGGACAGGGGGCTGGTGGGGCCAACGTCCTGACTTTC. V usage is TRBV28 and J usage is TRBJ2-6; TRBD1 agrees at 12 bases. The CDR3 contains 18 residues. Looked up from germline, CDR1 is MDHEN and CDR2 is SYDVKM. Germline trimming cut 8 bases from V and 3 bases from J; bases unmatched to any gene: 11.

The chain couples TRBV15 to TRBJ2-7; no reliable D call. CDR3 size: 14 residues. V gave up 2 bases and J gave up 5 bases, with 13 bases separating them. From germline, CDR1 is LNHNV and CDR2 YYDKDF (reference sequence). As DNA, the CDR3 is TGTGCCACCAGCAGACTCCGGAAGCTTGACGAGCAGTACTTC. Protein sequence: CATSRLRKLDEQYF.

CDR3 amino acids: CAISGAASNQPQHF. In DNA, the CDR3 is TGTGCCATCAGTGGGGCAGCTAGCAATCAGCCCCAGCATTTT. This rearrangement joins TRBV10-3 to TRBJ1-5; D gene uncertain. Germline V CDR1 and CDR2: ENHRY, SYGVKD. V shed 4 bases and J shed 0 bases, with 7 bases lying between them. The CDR3 has 14 residues.

V gene TRBV4-1 combines with J gene TRBJ2-7, with 8 bases matching TRBD1. The trim removed 0 bases at V and 6 bases at J, leaving 7 bases unmatched. Germline-derived CDR1 and CDR2 are MGHRA and YSYEKL. The CDR3 contains 15 residues. The CDR3 loop reads CASSQERGGQGEQYF. CDR3 coding DNA: TGCGCCAGCAGCCAAGAGAGGGGCGGACAGGGCGAGCAGTACTTC.

The gene calls are TRBV18 and TRBJ2-3; D remains unclear. Trimming removed 0 bases from V and 5 bases from J, with 9 bases in between. This CDR3 spans 14 amino acids. Germline CDR1 KGHSH, CDR2 LQKENI. As DNA, the CDR3 is TGTGCCAGCTCACCACCTTCCCGTTTAGATACGCAGTATTTT. Its protein product is CASSPPSRLDTQYF.

This clonotype was counted ten times or more. The rearrangement joins TRBV12-3 or TRBV12-4 to TRBJ1-1, with D perhaps matching TRBD1 (5 bases). The CDR3 is 16 amino acids. Trimming removed 4 bases at V and 1 base at J, with 16 bases between. The CDR3 protein is CASSSWVLDTNTEAFF. The CDR3 coding sequence is TGTGCCAGCAGTTCGTGGGTACTGGACACGAACACTGAAGCTTTCTTT.

The chain recombines TRBV7-9 with TRBJ2-3, with 8 bases fitting TRBD1. This CDR3 has 17 residues. With 5 bases clipped from V and 2 bases from J, the junction kept 12 bases outside the gene matches. CDR1 and CDR2 from the germline V gene are SEHNR and FQNEAQ (reference sequence). This chain's CDR3 is CASSVGQGVNLTDTQYF. CDR3 nucleotides: TGTGCCAGCAGCGTAGGACAGGGAGTAAACCTCACAGATACGCAGTATTTT.

The rearrangement links TRBV7-9 to TRBJ1-6; D is undetermined. This CDR3 is built from 14 residues. V lost 2 bases to trimming and J lost 9 bases, with 11 bases between them. Germline CDR1 SEHNR, CDR2 FQNEAQ (reference sequence). The CDR3 DNA follows: TGTGCCAGCAGCTTATCACAAAAGGGTTCACCCCTCCACTTT. It specifies CASSLSQKGSPLHF.

The rearrangement joins TRBV7-9 to TRBJ2-7; the D is unclear. Germline assignment: CDR1 SEHNR and CDR2 FQNEAQ (reference sequence). The CDR3 spans 15 residues. V was shortened by 1 base and J by 3 bases, with 13 bases between the two germline ends. DNA of the CDR3: TGTGCCAGCAGCTTAGGCGGAAAGGTCTTCTACGAGCAGTACTTC. The encoded protein is CASSLGGKVFYEQYF.

This clonotype has more than one count but fewer than ten. J is TRBJ2-1 and V is TRBV12-3 or TRBV12-4, with D perhaps matching TRBD2 (5 bases). The CDR3 is 13 residues long. With 4 bases removed from V and 6 bases from J, the gap between germline ends came to 10 bases. CDR3 amino acids: CASSSRSGNEQFF. The CDR3 DNA follows: TGTGCCAGCAGTTCTAGAAGCGGCAATGAGCAGTTCTTC.

This clonotype was detected only a few times. V usage is TRBV28 and J usage is TRBJ2-5; D is uncertain. V shed 2 bases and J shed 0 bases, with 22 bases lying between them. Germline loops: CDR1 MDHEN, CDR2 SYDVKM. There are 19 residues in the CDR3. The CDR3 DNA is TGTGCCAGCAGTTTACCCCGAGGCAAGTGGCAGACACACCAAGAGACCCAGTACTTC. Protein product: CASSLPRGKWQTHQETQYF.

The rearrangement uses TRBV6-1 and TRBJ1-6; D remains unclear. Germline V gene data show CDR1 as MNHNS and CDR2 as SASEGT. CDR3 length: 15 amino acids. V lost 6 bases and J 0 bases, leaving 9 bases between the germline ends. The CDR3 reads CASRKGSSYNSPLHF. The CDR3 region has the DNA TGTGCCAGCAGGAAGGGTAGCTCCTATAATTCACCCCTCCACTTT.